The following is a T cell receptor (beta chain) sequence with its context. Its antigen is still unknown. This table comes from immunoSEQ multiplex PCR, and its TCRdb copy is limited to in-frame clones, with some not included. The table lists approximately 39,000 clones, 88% of them singletons. This sample is part of a study of OX40 agonist ivuxolimab in advanced cancers. On the study more broadly: Prior anti-PD-1, anti-PD-L1 or anti-CTLA-4 therapy did not bar entry, and approximately 43% had some. Broader study findings: At 0.1 to 3.0 mg/kg and by week 6, clonal expansion occurred in CD4+ and CD8+ blood T cells.

Systemic immunosuppression or autoimmune disease history was grounds to exclude patients. The study sampled blood at baseline, cycle 4 day 1, and cycle 7 day 1. The CDR3 consists of 15 residues. V lost 4 bases, J lost 0 bases, and 10 bases lay in between. Germline CDR1 MDHEN, CDR2 SYDVKM. V usage is TRBV28 and J usage is TRBJ2-1; D not resolved. The receptor's source is an adult with an advanced solid tumor such as melanoma, head and neck, liver or kidney cancer. The starting material was CD4+ or CD8+ T cells sorted from blood, obtained in a trial of the OX40 agonist ivuxolimab. The CDR3 spells CASSSDGASYNEQFF. CDR3 coding DNA: TGTGCCAGCAGTTCGGACGGAGCCTCCTACAATGAGCAGTTCTTC. Supplemented by reference TRBV28 and TRBJ2-1, the full variable domain reads DVKVTQSSRYLVKRTGEKVFLECVQDMDHENMFWYRQDPGLGLRLIYFSYDVKMKEKGDIPEGYSVSREKKERFSLILESASTNQTSMYLCASSSDGASYNEQFFGPGTRLTVL.